The rows below give T cell receptor beta chains drawn from one sample of a study of blood T cell repertoires in COVID-19. Using immunoSEQ multiplex PCR, the repertoire was profiled, and TCRdb retains in-frame clones only, with some absent. The repertoire holds about 380,000 clones, with 70% to 90% as singletons. The sample taken for sequencing was PBMCs or T cells enriched from blood (not recorded which). The receptors shown here come from a woman aged 18-29 years who had recovered from COVID-19. Each CDR3 is given with its conserved first and last residue. Each record gives: CDR3 DNA, CDR3 protein, V gene, D gene, J gene, clone size. A D gene is named only where the DNA matches it firmly. A clone size is listed for some rows: how often the clone was seen (once, few, many), or a class if it is expanded.

TGTGCCAGCAGCGAAAGCGGGACGCATTCCTACGAGCAGTACTTC,CASSESGTHSYEQYF,TRBV9,TRBD2,TRBJ2-7,NA
TGTGCCAGCAGCGTCCGGGACAGGGGCACAGATACGCAGTATTTT,CASSVRDRGTDTQYF,TRBV11-1,TRBD1,TRBJ2-3,NA
TGTGCCAGCAGCGCCAGAACAGGGGTTGAAAAACTGTTTTTT,CASSARTGVEKLFF,TRBV9,TRBD1,TRBJ1-4,NA
TGCGCCAGCAGCCGGACAGGGCCTAACTATGGCTACACCTTC,CASSRTGPNYGYTF,TRBV4-1,TRBD1,TRBJ1-2,NA
TGCGCCAGCAGCGAAGGGAGAGGAAACACCATATATTTT,CASSEGRGNTIYF,TRBV5-1,NA,TRBJ1-3,NA
TGTGCCAGCAGCCAGAGACTAGTCGGCACTGAAGCTTTCTTT,CASSQRLVGTEAFF,TRBV4-2,NA,TRBJ1-1,NA
TGTGCCAGTTCGACTCGGGCAGATACGCAGTATTTT,CASSTRADTQYF,TRBV12-3/TRBV12-4,NA,TRBJ2-3,NA
TGCAGCGTTGCCACCACGGGGTCCTTATATCTCTTC,CSVATTGSLYLF,TRBV29-1,NA,TRBJ2-1,NA
TGTGCCAGCAGTTACTCGACAGGCATTCCCTCTGAAAAACTGTTTTTT,CASSYSTGIPSEKLFF,TRBV6-5,NA,TRBJ1-4,NA
TGTGCCAGCAGCTTGGGAGTCGGCAGGTCCTACGAGCAGTACTTC,CASSLGVGRSYEQYF,TRBV5-8,NA,TRBJ2-7,NA
TGTGCCATCAGCCAGACCACTACAGGGGGCCCGACCTACGAGCAGTACTTC,CAISQTTTGGPTYEQYF,TRBV10-3,TRBD1,TRBJ2-7,NA
TGCAGCGTTGGTCTGGACAGGACCTACGAGCAGTACTTC,CSVGLDRTYEQYF,TRBV29-1,TRBD1,TRBJ2-7,NA
TGTGCCAGCAGCCCCGCAGGGGGCGGTGGCAATCAGCCCCAGCATTTT,CASSPAGGGGNQPQHF,TRBV3-1/TRBV3-2,TRBD1,TRBJ1-5,NA
TGTGCCATCAGTGCCCCTCTGGCGGGAAACACAGATACGCAGTATTTT,CAISAPLAGNTDTQYF,TRBV10-3,NA,TRBJ2-3,few
TGTGCCAGTAAGACAGATTGGAACACTGAAGCTTTCTTT,CASKTDWNTEAFF,TRBV7-2,NA,TRBJ1-1,NA
TGTGCCAGCCAGACTGCAGGGGACCGCAACGAGCAGTACTTC,CASQTAGDRNEQYF,TRBV6-5,NA,TRBJ2-7,NA
TGTGCCAGCAGCTTGGGTCCCGGGACAGGGACGAGCACTGAAGCTTTCTTT,CASSLGPGTGTSTEAFF,TRBV5-4,TRBD1,TRBJ1-1,NA
TGTGCCAGCAGCTTAGGGGGACGGGACAGGGTGACTGAAGCTTTCTTT,CASSLGGRDRVTEAFF,TRBV11-1,TRBD1,TRBJ1-1,NA
TGCGCCAGCACCGTATCCGAGGCTGGCACCGGGGAGCTGTTTTTT,CASTVSEAGTGELFF,TRBV5-1,NA,TRBJ2-2,NA
TGCAGTCCCTGGACAGAGGCTTTCTTT,CSPWTEAFF,TRBV20-1,NA,TRBJ1-1,NA
TGTGCCAGCTCACCCCCAGAGGGTCTAGGAAGCCACGAGCAGTACTTC,CASSPPEGLGSHEQYF,TRBV18,NA,TRBJ2-7,NA
TGTGCCAGCAGCCCCTCACCGGGACAGGGGGTGACCGGGGAGCTGTTTTTT,CASSPSPGQGVTGELFF,TRBV3-1/TRBV3-2,TRBD1,TRBJ2-2,NA
TGTGCCAGCAGTCGGGGGGACTCCTATAATTCACCCCTCCACTTT,CASSRGDSYNSPLHF,TRBV6-5,NA,TRBJ1-6,NA
TGTGCCAGCAGGTCCCGCAGGGTATCGTCCTACGAGCAGTACTTC,CASRSRRVSSYEQYF,TRBV6-5,NA,TRBJ2-7,NA